This TCR beta chain was documented in a study of blood T cells in healthy people across ages. Deletions cut 3 bases from V and 11 bases from J, with 25 bases between. Germline V lookup: CDR1 DFQATT, CDR2 SNEGSKA (reference sequence). There are 15 residues in the CDR3. General study points: The study lacked donor CMV status, which possibly confounded expanded clonotype changes.

Researchers collected approximately 9.9 milliliters of peripheral blood from every single donor. A J-beta primer mix and a sample-barcoded 5' primer were used in a second PCR of about 7 to 12 cycles. Sequencing yielded, for each sample, at least 3 million paired-end reads carrying CDR3. TCRdb independently ran MiXCR on the 5' RACE reads; one entry per CDR3 protein. This table holds about 1.8 million distinct CDR3 sequences, around 50% found once. Concerning this clonotype: Its target is unknown.

The sequenced material came from blood. The chain couples TRBV20-1 to TRBJ2-5; a possible D gene is TRBD2 (6 bases). The TCR originated in a woman between 40 and 50 years old in good health. The CDR3 DNA reads TGCAGTGCTAGTTATGGCCCCGGGCTGGACTACGGGCAGTACTTC. Translation gives CSASYGPGLDYGQYF.